The clone carrying this T cell receptor beta chain was recorded only once. Per the study methods: Quantification of nucleated cells was approximated via reference gene primer amplification. Repertoires were generated with immunoSEQ multiplex PCR, while TCRdb's copy carries only in-frame clones and drops some. The V and J calls and clone size are taken from that table; D and trimming were inferred from the DNA. The sample lists 200,000 to 250,000 clones; around 80% were seen once. This entry belongs to a study of blood T cell repertoires in COVID-19. For the study at large: Some COVID-19 samples were acute and others convalescent; all came from the United States, Italy and Spain. PBMCs, B-cell-depleted T cells, or T cells provided the cDNA or gDNA that made up the material.

V dropped 3 bases and J dropped 1 base, with 13 bases sitting between them. This CDR3 contains 15 residues. Germline V CDR1 and CDR2: MNHNS, SASEGT. This TCR was recovered from a young man with active or convalescent COVID-19. The rearrangement links TRBV6-1 to TRBJ2-7, with D possibly TRBD2 on 6 matching bases. The source material was peripheral blood. The CDR3 DNA reads as TGTGCCAGCAGTGACCAGGGCGCGGGGTCCTACGAGCAGTACTTC. Its protein is CASSDQGAGSYEQYF.